What follows describes a single TCR beta chain. No cognate antigen has been identified for it. Base qualities were left out, and no much larger clone turns up one base away. Reads for this sample came from an Illumina HiSeq 1500. The public reads were run again by TCRdb, first through fastp at Q25 and then through MiXCR, and only productive beta chains were kept. Each entry merges the rows of one CDR3 protein and shows their most common DNA and genes. The sample yields roughly 230,000 distinct CDR3 sequences; more than 15% were counted once. The ten top clones hold about half of the sample. This record comes from a study of T cell repertoires in cytomegalovirus infection (dated by TCRdb to about 2019). About the study as a whole: The HLA type of each donor mattered for the analysis, because public TCR beta signatures pointed to carriage of CMV infection along with the matching HLA type. What the research found in general, with its limitations: Cumulative frequency of public TCR beta family members discriminated carriers of CMV infection plus the relevant HLA type in this cohort and an independent 352-donor cohort. In the ex vivo response, HLA-C-restricted CMV-specific TCR beta clonotypes were dominant, and in two of eight donors the single most frequent clonotype came from this HLA-C-restricted group.

Trimming removed 4 bases from V and 4 bases from J; the gene matches leave 10 bases unexplained. The CDR3 goes from the cysteine to the phenylalanine over 15 residues. The retained sequence is limited to the CDR3, 45 bases, with the frame set at the first base. From a lookup of the germline V gene, CDR1 and CDR2 are LGHNA and YNFKEQ. The TCR sequence derives from a human donor in good health (CMV status not recorded). Some clones in this sample may be carry-over from other donors' samples. The chain is made from TRBV4-2 and TRBJ2-7, and 7 bases in between align with TRBD2. Sequencing input: CD8+ T cells from PBMCs. The nucleotide sequence reads TGTGCCAGCAGCCCGCCGGGGCTAGCGGTTTACGAGCAGTACTTC. Its translation reads: CASSPPGLAVYEQYF.